These T cell receptor beta chains were read from a single sample in a study of graft-versus-host responses after intestinal transplantation. Produced via immunoSEQ multiplex PCR; TCRdb's table is partial and in-frame only. This table has more than 65,000 clones, approximately 80% appearing once. These receptors are not linked to any known antigen. Sample: unstimulated CD4+ T cells sorted from spleen or lymph node cells, taken before transplant. The receptors were gathered from a human donor who was the organ donor for an intestinal transplant. Both conserved end residues are part of each CDR3. A D gene is named only where the DNA matches it firmly. Part of the rows lack a size; the others show once, few, many or a class for expanded clones.

TRBJ1-3 TRBV5-5 NA NA TGTGCCAGCAGCTTTTTCCAGGCTGGAAACACCATATATTTT CASSFFQAGNTIYF
TRBJ2-5 TRBV7-2 NA TRBD1 TGTGCCAGCAGCTTAGCGAAGGGGGCGAAAGAGACCCAGTACTTC CASSLAKGAKETQYF
TRBJ1-6 TRBV7-9 NA TRBD1 TGTGCCAGCAGCAAAGAGACAGGGGATAATTCACCCCTCCACTTT CASSKETGDNSPLHF
TRBJ2-1 TRBV7-3 NA NA TGTGCCAGCAGCAGCGTTCAGGGTATCGGTGAGCAGTTCTTC CASSSVQGIGEQFF
TRBJ2-2 TRBV5-4 few TRBD1 TGTGCCAGCAGCCGGGGACAGGGGAAAACCGGGGAGCTGTTTTTT CASSRGQGKTGELFF
TRBJ2-5 TRBV30 NA TRBD1 TGTGCCTGGAGTAGCTTACAGGGGGCGAAGACCCAGTACTTC CAWSSLQGAKTQYF
TRBJ1-6 TRBV19 NA TRBD1 TGTGCCAGTAGTATTCAACAGGGGGCGAGTTCACCCCTCCACTTT CASSIQQGASSPLHF
TRBJ1-5 TRBV27 NA TRBD1 TGTGCCAGCAGGTCTACAGGGGGCTCGGGCAATCAGCCCCAGCATTTT CASRSTGGSGNQPQHF
TRBJ1-3 TRBV6-1 NA NA TGTGCCGGTAGACAGGCCAGCTCTGGAAACACCATATATTTT CAGRQASSGNTIYF
TRBJ1-5 TRBV28 NA TRBD1 TGTGCCAGCAGTCTCCGACAGGGTGGACAGCATTTT CASSLRQGGQHF
TRBJ2-3 TRBV19 NA NA TGTGCCAGTAGCCCCACCTATAGCACAGATACGCAGTATTTT CASSPTYSTDTQYF
TRBJ2-1 TRBV27 once NA TGTGCCAGCAGTTTTGAAACAGGGAACTACAATGAGCAGTTCTTC CASSFETGNYNEQFF
TRBJ1-4 TRBV4-1 NA TRBD1 TGCGCCAGCAGCTCCTGGACAGGGGTGGAGGAAAAACTGTTTTTT CASSSWTGVEEKLFF
TRBJ1-1 TRBV7-2 NA NA TGTGCCAGCAGCTCGAGCAGGGTGCGTGAAGCTTTCTTT CASSSSRVREAFF
TRBJ2-5 TRBV10-3 NA NA TGTGCCATCAGTGAAGGGGACACTCCGTGGGCGACCCAGTACTTC CAISEGDTPWATQYF
TRBJ2-3 TRBV7-3 NA NA TGTGCCAGCAGCCGACGGGGGATAAGCACAGATACGCAGTATTTT CASSRRGISTDTQYF